This TCR beta chain was identified in a study of blood T cell repertoires in COVID-19 (dated by TCRdb to 2020 to 2021). In terms of the full investigation: Samples covering the acute and convalescent phases of COVID-19 were provided by collaborators in the United States, Italy and Spain. HLA class I and class II types, where available, came from metadata supplied by the sample provider rather than from assay-based typing. Nearly every sample came with metadata listing a de-identified subject ID, COVID-19 status, age in years and sex. The prospective study material was composed of cDNA or gDNA derived from T cells, B-cell-depleted T cells, or PBMCs. The repertoires were released in a freely available public database meant as a resource for research on the immune response to SARS-CoV-2. The samples were drawn from the first 160 participants of the ongoing ImmuneRACE study and from under 1,500 subjects provided by 6 global collaborators. Deeply sampled blood TCRbeta repertoires from subjects exposed to, actively infected with, or recovered from COVID-19 were included in the dataset.

What the study reported, not specific to this receptor: The quantity of clinical and demographic metadata differed by source and by participant and was supplied without curation.

About this clone: This receptor's antigen is unknown. No clone much larger than this one lies a single base away; base qualities are absent.

At one collaborating source in Seattle, patients were enrolled during active infection and were followed longitudinally through the course of disease. The collaborating institutions used their own protocols to collect whole blood in K2EDTA tubes. Collaborator samples were shipped for TCRbeta analysis as frozen whole blood, isolated PBMCs, or DNA extracted from either sample type. TCRbeta CDR3 regions were amplified from genomic DNA using the immunoSEQ Assay, a bias-controlled multiplex PCR. On the study's bioinformatics: Within the assay, amplification of reference gene primers was used to estimate how many nucleated cells each sample contained. To quantify the absolute abundance of each unique TCRbeta CDR3 rearrangement, sequence reads were collapsed and filtered. For each sample, productive Simpson clonality was calculated by taking the square root of Simpson's diversity index across productive rearrangements. The clones in this table, taken by TCRdb from immuneACCESS, are in-frame only. Not every clone is retained; where verified, under half of the shortfall comes from an unresolved V gene, and the cause of the rest is unknown. V and J calls and clone size are those listed in that table; D and trimming were worked out from the DNA. For this sample there are about 330,000 clones; roughly 86% appear just once. The ten most abundant clones make up roughly 9.9% of the sample.

The origin of this receptor is a man between 25 and 39 years old with COVID-19, enrolled during active disease. The sample comprised peripheral blood.

The sequenced DNA is TGTGCCAGCAGCCCGCAGGGGGGTATACTGTACTTC. This is translated as CASSPQGGILYF. This sequence uses TRBV7-8 and TRBJ2-5; a tentative D match to TRBD1 spans 7 bases. The CDR3, cysteine through phenylalanine, is 12 amino acids long. CDR3 DNA is the only sequence kept; it has 36 bases, read in frame from the first base. The germline V gene supplies CDR1 SGHVS and CDR2 FQNEAQ. Between the V and J ends, shortened by 5 bases and 13 bases respectively, the junction contains 17 bases.